The T cell receptor beta chain described here comes from a study of cytomegalovirus exposure and HLA in healthy donors. The study, taken as a whole, reports: At a 0.05 false discovery rate, a later analysis found over 15,000 TCR beta sequences to be associated with HLA alleles. The listing of roughly 160 TCR beta chains classed them as cytomegalovirus-associated.

With respect to this clone: Its antigen is not known.

Vbeta (60) and Jbeta (13) primers were used in the PCR. Only in-frame clones appear in the TCRdb table, and some are missing; sequencing was by immunoSEQ multiplex PCR. Among about 250,000 clones listed, roughly 78% were seen once. Trimming took 2 bases from V and 2 from J; bases not matched to a gene: 6. The CDR3 contains 15 residues. Germline V gene lookup returns CDR1 SGHDT and CDR2 YYEEEE. The clonotype originates from a boy aged 10-17 years in good health and CMV-seronegative. V is TRBV5-6 and J is TRBJ2-5, with 7 bases matching TRBD1. The material sequenced was PBMCs. The CDR3 loop reads CASSFVGQRQETQYF. CDR3 bases: TGTGCCAGCAGCTTTGTGGGACAGAGGCAAGAGACCCAGTACTTC.